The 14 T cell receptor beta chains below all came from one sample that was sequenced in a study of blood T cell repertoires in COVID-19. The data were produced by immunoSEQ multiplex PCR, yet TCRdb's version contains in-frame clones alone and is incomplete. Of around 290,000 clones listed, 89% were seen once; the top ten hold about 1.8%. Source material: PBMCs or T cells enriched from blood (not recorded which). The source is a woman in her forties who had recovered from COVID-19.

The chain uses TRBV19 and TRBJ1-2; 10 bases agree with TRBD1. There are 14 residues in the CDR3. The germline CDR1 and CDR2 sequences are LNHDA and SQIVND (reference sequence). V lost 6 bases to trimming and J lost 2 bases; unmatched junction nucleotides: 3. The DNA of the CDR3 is TGTGCCAGTAGGTTGACAGGGGGCAACTATGGCTACACCTTC. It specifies CASRLTGGNYGYTF. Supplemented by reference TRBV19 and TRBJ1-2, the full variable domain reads DGGITQSPKYLFRKEGQNVTLSCEQNLNHDAMYWYRQDPGQGLRLIYYSQIVNDFQKGDIAEGYSVSREKKESFPLTVTSAQKNPTAFYLCASRLTGGNYGYTFGSGTRLTVV.

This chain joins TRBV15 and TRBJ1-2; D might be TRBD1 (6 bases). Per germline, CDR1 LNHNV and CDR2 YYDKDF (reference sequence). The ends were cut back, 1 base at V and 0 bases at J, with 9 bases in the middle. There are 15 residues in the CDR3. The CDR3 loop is CATSRGRGANYGYTF. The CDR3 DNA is TGTGCCACCAGCAGAGGCAGGGGCGCTAACTATGGCTACACCTTC.

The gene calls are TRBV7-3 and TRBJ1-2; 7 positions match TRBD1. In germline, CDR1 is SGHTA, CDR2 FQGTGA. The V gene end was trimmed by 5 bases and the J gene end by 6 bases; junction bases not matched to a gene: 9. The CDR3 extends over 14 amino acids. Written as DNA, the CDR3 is TGTGCCAGCAGCCCCCAAATTCAGGGGGATGGCTACACCTTC. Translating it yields CASSPQIQGDGYTF. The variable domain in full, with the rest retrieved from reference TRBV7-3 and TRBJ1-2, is GAGVSQTPSNKVTEKGKYVELRCDPISGHTALYWYRQSLGQGPEFLIYFQGTGAADDSGLPNDRFFAVRPEGSVSTLKIQRTERGDSAVYLCASSPQIQGDGYTFGSGTRLTVV.

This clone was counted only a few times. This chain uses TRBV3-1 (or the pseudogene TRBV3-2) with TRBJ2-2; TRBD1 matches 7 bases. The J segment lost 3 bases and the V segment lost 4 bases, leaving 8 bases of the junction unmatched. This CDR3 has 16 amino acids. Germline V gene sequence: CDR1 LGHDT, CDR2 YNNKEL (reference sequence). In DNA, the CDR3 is TGTGCCAGCAGCCCTACGGGACAGAGGGACACCGGGGAGCTGTTTTTT. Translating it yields CASSPTGQRDTGELFF.

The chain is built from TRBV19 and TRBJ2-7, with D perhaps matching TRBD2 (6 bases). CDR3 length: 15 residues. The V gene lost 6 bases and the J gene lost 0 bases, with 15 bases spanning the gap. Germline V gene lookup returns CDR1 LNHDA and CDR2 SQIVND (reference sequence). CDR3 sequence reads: CASRKVDGSSYEQYF. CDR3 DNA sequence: TGTGCCAGTAGGAAAGTTGACGGGAGCTCCTACGAGCAGTACTTC. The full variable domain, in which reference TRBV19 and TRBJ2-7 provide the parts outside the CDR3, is DGGITQSPKYLFRKEGQNVTLSCEQNLNHDAMYWYRQDPGQGLRLIYYSQIVNDFQKGDIAEGYSVSREKKESFPLTVTSAQKNPTAFYLCASRKVDGSSYEQYFGPGTRLTVT.

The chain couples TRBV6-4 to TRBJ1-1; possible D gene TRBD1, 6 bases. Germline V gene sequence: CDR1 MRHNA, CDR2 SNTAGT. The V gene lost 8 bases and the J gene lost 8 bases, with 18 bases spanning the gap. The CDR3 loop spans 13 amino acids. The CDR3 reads CASASLPGTEAFF. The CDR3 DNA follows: TGTGCCAGCGCTTCCCTTCCCGGGACAGAAGCTTTCTTT.

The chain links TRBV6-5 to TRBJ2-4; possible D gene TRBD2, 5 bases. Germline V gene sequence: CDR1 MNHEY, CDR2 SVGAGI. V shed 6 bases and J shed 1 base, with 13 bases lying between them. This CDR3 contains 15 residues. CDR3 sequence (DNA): TGTGCCAGCAGCCCCGCCCCGGGGGCCAAAAACATTCAGTACTTC. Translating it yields CASSPAPGAKNIQYF.

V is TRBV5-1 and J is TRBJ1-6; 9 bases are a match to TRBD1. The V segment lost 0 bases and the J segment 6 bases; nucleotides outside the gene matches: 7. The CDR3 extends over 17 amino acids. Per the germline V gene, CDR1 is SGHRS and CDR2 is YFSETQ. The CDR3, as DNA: TGCGCCAGCAGCTTGGAGGACAGGGGAAGAAGTAATTCACCCCTCCACTTT. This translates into CASSLEDRGRSNSPLHF.

The CDR3 region is CASSRGGNYGYTF. The CDR3 DNA sequence: TGTGCCAGCAGTAGAGGGGGTAACTATGGCTACACCTTC. The chain carries TRBV2 and TRBJ1-2, with D perhaps TRBD1 (6 bases). This CDR3 is 13 amino acids long. The V gene's germline CDR1 is SNHLY and CDR2 FYNNEI. Trimming took off 5 bases at V and 1 base at J, with 8 bases between the two ends. Full variable domain (remainder filled in from reference TRBV2 and TRBJ1-2): EPEVTQTPSHQVTQMGQEVILRCVPISNHLYFYWYRQILGQKVEFLVSFYNNEISEKSEIFDDQFSVERPDGSNFTLKIRSTKLEDSAMYFCASSRGGNYGYTFGSGTRLTVV.

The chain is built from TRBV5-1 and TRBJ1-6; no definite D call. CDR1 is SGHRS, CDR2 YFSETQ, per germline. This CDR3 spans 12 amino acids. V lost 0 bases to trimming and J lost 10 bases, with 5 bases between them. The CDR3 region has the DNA TGCGCCAGCAGCTTGGGAGGCTCACCCCTCCACTTT. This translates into CASSLGGSPLHF. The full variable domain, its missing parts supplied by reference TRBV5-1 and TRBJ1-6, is KAGVTQTPRYLIKTRGQQVTLSCSPISGHRSVSWYQQTPGQGLQFLFEYFSETQRNKGNFPGRFSGRQFSNSRSEMNVSTLELGDSALYLCASSLGGSPLHFGNGTRLTVT.

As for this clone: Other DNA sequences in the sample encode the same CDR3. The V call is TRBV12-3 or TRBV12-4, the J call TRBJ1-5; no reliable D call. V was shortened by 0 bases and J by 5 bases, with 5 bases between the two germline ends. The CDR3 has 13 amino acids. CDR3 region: CASSLARDQPQHF. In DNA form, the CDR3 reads TGTGCCAGCAGTTTAGCGCGGGATCAGCCCCAGCATTTT.

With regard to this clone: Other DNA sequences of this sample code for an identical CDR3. The CDR3 region has the DNA TGCGCCAGCAGCTCACAGGGGGGAGGCACTGAAGCTTTCTTT. Its protein is CASSSQGGGTEAFF. V gene TRBV5-1 combines with J gene TRBJ1-1, with 8 bases that match TRBD1. The CDR3 spans 14 residues. Germline V CDR1 and CDR2: SGHRS, YFSETQ. V lost 3 bases to trimming and J lost 4 bases; unmatched junction nucleotides: 5.

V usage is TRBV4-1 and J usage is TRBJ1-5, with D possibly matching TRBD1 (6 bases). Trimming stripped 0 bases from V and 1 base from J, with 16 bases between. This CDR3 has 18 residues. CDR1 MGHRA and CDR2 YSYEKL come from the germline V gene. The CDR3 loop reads CASSQEGRGLRSNQPQHF. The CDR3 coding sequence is TGCGCCAGCAGCCAAGAGGGCAGGGGTTTGCGCAGCAATCAGCCCCAGCATTTT.

The CDR3 spells CASSWAGNMNTEAFF. In DNA, the CDR3 is TGTGCCAGCAGCTGGGCAGGGAACATGAACACTGAAGCTTTCTTT. The rearrangement links TRBV11-2 to TRBJ1-1; tentative D call: TRBD1 (5 bases). Germline CDR1 reads SGHAT; CDR2 reads FQNNGV. V was cut by 4 bases and J by 0 bases, with 12 bases left in between. The CDR3 is made up of 15 amino acids.